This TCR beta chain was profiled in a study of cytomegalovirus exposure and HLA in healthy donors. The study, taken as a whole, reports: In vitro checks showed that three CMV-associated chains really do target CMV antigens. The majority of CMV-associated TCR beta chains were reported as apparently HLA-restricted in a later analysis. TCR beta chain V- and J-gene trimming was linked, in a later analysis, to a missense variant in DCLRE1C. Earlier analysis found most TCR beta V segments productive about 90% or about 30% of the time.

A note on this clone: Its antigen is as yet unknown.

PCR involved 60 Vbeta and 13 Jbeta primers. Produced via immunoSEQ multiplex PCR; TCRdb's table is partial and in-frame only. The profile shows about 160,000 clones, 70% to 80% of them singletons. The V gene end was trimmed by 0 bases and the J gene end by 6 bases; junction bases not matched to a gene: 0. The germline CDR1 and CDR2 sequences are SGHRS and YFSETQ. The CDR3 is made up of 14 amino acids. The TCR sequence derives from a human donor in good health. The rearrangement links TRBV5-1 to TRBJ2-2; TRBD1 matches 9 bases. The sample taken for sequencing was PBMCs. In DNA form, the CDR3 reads TGCGCCAGCAGCTTGGGGACAGGGGCCGGGGAGCTGTTTTTT. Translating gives CASSLGTGAGELFF.